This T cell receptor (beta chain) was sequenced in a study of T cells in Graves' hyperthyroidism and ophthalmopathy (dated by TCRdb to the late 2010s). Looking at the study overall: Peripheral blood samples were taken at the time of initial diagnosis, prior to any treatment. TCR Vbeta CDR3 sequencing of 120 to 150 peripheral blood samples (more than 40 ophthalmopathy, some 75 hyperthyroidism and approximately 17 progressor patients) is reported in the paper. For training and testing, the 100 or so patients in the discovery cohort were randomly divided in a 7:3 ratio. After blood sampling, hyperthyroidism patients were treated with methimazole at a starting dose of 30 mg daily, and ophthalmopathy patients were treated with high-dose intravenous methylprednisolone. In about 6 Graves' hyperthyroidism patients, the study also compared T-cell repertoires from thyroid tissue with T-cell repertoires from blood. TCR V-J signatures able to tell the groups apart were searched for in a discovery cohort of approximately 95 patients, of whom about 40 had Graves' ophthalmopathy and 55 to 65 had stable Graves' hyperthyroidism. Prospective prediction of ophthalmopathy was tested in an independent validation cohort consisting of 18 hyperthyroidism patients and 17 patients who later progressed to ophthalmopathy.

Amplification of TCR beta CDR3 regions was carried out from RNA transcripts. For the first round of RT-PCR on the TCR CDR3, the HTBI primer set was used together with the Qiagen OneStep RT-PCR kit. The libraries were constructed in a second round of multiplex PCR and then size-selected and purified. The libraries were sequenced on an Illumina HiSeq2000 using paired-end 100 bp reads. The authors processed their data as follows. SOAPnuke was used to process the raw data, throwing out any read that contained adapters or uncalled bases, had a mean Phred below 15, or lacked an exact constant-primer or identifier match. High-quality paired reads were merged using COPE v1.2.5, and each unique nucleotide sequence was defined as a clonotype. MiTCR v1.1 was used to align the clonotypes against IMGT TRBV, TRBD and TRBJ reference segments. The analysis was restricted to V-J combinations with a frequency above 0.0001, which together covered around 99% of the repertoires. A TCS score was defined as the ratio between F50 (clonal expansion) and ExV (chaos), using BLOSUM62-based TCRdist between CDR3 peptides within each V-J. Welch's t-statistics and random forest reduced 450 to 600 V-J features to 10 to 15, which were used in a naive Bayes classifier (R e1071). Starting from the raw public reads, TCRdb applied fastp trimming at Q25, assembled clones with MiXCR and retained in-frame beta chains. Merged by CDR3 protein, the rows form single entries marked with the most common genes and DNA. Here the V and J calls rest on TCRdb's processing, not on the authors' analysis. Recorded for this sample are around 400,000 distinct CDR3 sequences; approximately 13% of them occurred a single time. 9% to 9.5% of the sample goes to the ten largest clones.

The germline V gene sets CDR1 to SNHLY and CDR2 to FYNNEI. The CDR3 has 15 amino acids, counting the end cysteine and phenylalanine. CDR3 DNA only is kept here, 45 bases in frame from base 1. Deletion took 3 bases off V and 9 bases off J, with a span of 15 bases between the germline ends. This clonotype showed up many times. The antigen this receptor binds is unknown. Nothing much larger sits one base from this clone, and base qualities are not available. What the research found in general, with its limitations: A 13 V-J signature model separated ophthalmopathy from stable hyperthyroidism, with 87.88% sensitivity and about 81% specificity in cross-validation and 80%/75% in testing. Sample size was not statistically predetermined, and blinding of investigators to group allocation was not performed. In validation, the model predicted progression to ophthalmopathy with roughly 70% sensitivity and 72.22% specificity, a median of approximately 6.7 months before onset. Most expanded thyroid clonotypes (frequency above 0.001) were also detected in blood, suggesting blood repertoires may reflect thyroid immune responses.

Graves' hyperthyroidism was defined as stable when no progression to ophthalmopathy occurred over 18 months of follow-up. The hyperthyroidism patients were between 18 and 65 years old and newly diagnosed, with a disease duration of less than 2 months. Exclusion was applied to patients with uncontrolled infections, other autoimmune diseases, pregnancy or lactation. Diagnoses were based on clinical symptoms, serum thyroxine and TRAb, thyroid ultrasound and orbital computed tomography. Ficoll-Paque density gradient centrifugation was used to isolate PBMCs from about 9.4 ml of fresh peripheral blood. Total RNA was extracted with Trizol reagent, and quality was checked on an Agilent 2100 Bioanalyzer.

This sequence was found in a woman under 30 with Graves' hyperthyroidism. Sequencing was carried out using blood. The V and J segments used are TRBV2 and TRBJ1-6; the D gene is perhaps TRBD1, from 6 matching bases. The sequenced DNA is TGTGCCAGCAGTGAGTGGGGGGCCCGTAGTTCACCCCTCCACTTT. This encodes CASSEWGARSSPLHF.